This paragraph reports one TCR beta chain. Its antigen is as yet unknown. The sample originates from a study of cytomegalovirus exposure and HLA in healthy donors. Trimming stripped 4 bases from V and 4 bases from J, with 19 bases between. CDR1 and CDR2 from the germline V gene are LNHDA and SQIVND (reference sequence). The CDR3 has 16 residues. Study findings and constraints: Reports state that TCR beta sequences accurately predicted most subjects' HLA-A and HLA-B alleles. TCR beta chains associated with HLA were, in a later analysis, more clonally expanded than equally common others.

PCR amplification relied on 60 Vbeta primers (plus 13 Jbeta primers). Clones were sequenced by immunoSEQ multiplex PCR, and TCRdb holds only the in-frame ones, with some missing. This sample carries 100,000 to 150,000 clones, with roughly 1% going to the ten biggest clones. V gene TRBV19 combines with J gene TRBJ1-2, with D possibly being TRBD1 (5 bases). This clonotype was obtained from a man aged 18 to 29 in good health and CMV-seronegative. The sample taken for sequencing was PBMCs. This chain's CDR3 is CASSTSTTAAVYGYTF. CDR3 nucleotide sequence: TGTGCCAGTAGTACATCGACGACAGCCGCTGTCTATGGCTACACCTTC. Full variable domain (missing parts from reference TRBV19 and TRBJ1-2): DGGITQSPKYLFRKEGQNVTLSCEQNLNHDAMYWYRQDPGQGLRLIYYSQIVNDFQKGDIAEGYSVSREKKESFPLTVTSAQKNPTAFYLCASSTSTTAAVYGYTFGSGTRLTVV.